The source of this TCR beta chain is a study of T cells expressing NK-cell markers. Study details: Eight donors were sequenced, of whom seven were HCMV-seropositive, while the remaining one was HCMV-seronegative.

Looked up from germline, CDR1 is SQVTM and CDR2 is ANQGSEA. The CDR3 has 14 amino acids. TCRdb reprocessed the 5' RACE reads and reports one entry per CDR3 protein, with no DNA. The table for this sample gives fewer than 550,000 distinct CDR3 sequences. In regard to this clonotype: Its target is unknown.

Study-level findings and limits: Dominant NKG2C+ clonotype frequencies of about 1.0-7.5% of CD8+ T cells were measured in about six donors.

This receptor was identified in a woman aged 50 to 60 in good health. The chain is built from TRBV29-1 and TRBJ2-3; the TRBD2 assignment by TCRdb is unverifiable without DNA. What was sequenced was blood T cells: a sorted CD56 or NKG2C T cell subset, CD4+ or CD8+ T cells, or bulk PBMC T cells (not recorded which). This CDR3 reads CSVEVTTFLYTQYF.